A single TCR beta chain is shown here with its context. This entry comes from a study of blood T cell repertoires in COVID-19. Method: immunoSEQ multiplex PCR; TCRdb's copy keeps in-frame clones and lacks some. This table has some 180,000 clones, 85% appearing once. CDR3 length: 13 amino acids. Germline V gene sequence: CDR1 SEHNR, CDR2 FQNEAQ (reference sequence). V lost 10 bases and J lost 0, with 10 bases in between. What was sequenced was PBMCs or T cells enriched from blood (not recorded which). The TCR was taken from a man aged 40-49 years who had recovered from COVID-19. This chain joins TRBV7-9 and TRBJ1-3; D unresolved. Written as DNA, the CDR3 is TGTGCCACTTACTCAAGCTCTGGAAACACCATATATTTT. Its translation: CATYSSSGNTIYF.